The entry below describes one T cell receptor (beta chain). The sample belongs to a study of blood T cell repertoires in COVID-19. Study summary: Italy, Spain and the United States were the sources of the convalescent and acute COVID-19 samples. Sources were T cells, B-cell-depleted T cells, or PBMCs; the material itself was cDNA or gDNA.

Original processing notes: Scientists estimated how many nucleated cells there were by amplifying reference gene primers. The table came from immunoSEQ multiplex PCR; TCRdb's copy has only in-frame clones and leaves some out. V, J and clone size reflect that table, while D and trimming were determined from the DNA. The sample shows 170,000 or so clones, 80% to 85% of them seen only once. V lost 4 bases and J 6 bases, leaving 16 bases between the germline ends. CDR1 SGHVT and CDR2 SQSDAQ come from the germline V gene. The CDR3 length is 15 residues. This receptor was identified in a woman in her sixties or seventies with COVID-19, enrolled during active disease. V usage is TRBV7-4 and J usage is TRBJ2-1, with D tentatively TRBD2 (5 bases). Input material: peripheral blood. The CDR3 DNA follows: TGTGCCAGCAGCTCTACCGGACTGGAATTCAATGAGCAGTTCTTC. Encoded protein: CASSSTGLEFNEQFF.